The rows below give T cell receptor beta chains drawn from one sample of a study of blood T cell repertoires in COVID-19. Measured with immunoSEQ multiplex PCR; TCRdb has only the in-frame clones, and not every one. Here the sample spans 250,000 to 300,000 clones, about 68% being singletons. The sequenced material came from peripheral blood. The source is a woman aged 80 or older with acute or convalescent COVID-19. Each CDR3 is given with its conserved first and last residue. The order of the fields is CDR3 length, J gene, V gene, CDR3 protein.

len: 13
j_gene: TRBJ1-2
v_gene: TRBV6-5
CDR3aa: CASSYGANYGYTF

len: 15
j_gene: TRBJ2-5
v_gene: TRBV7-2
CDR3aa: CASSRPGVRWETQYF

len: 18
j_gene: TRBJ1-5
v_gene: TRBV6-1
CDR3aa: CASSGPGQGVIFNQPQHF

len: 15
j_gene: TRBJ1-1
v_gene: TRBV7-6
CDR3aa: CASSPDSRRNTEAFF

len: 16
j_gene: TRBJ1-6
v_gene: TRBV25-1
CDR3aa: CASSGAGSSYNSPLHF

len: 13
j_gene: TRBJ1-1
v_gene: TRBV19
CDR3aa: CASSPRWGPEAFF

len: 13
j_gene: TRBJ2-7
v_gene: TRBV3-1/TRBV3-2
CDR3aa: CASSQGYSYEQYF

len: 15
j_gene: TRBJ2-5
v_gene: TRBV5-4
CDR3aa: CASSAGTDTRGTQYF

len: 16
j_gene: TRBJ1-6
v_gene: TRBV19
CDR3aa: CASRTTGTVYNSPLHF

len: 14
j_gene: TRBJ1-2
v_gene: TRBV4-1
CDR3aa: CASSQDPTGNGYTF

len: 13
j_gene: TRBJ2-5
v_gene: TRBV29-1
CDR3aa: CSVGGVTQETQYF

len: 17
j_gene: TRBJ2-2
v_gene: TRBV4-1
CDR3aa: CASSLFGAGVPTGELFF

len: 13
j_gene: TRBJ1-6
v_gene: TRBV7-9
CDR3aa: CASSERLDSPLHF

len: 15
j_gene: TRBJ2-2
v_gene: TRBV27
CDR3aa: CASSSHGGNTGELFF

len: 14
j_gene: TRBJ2-5
v_gene: TRBV10-3
CDR3aa: CAISEGLLQETQYF

len: 16
j_gene: TRBJ2-7
v_gene: TRBV5-1
CDR3aa: CASSLVWDRVKGEQYF

len: 14
j_gene: TRBJ2-7
v_gene: TRBV6-1
CDR3aa: CASSDPGQGRKQYF

len: 11
j_gene: TRBJ1-5
v_gene: TRBV19
CDR3aa: CASSIEETQHF

len: 14
j_gene: TRBJ1-5
v_gene: TRBV21-1
CDR3aa: CASSNGTGGQPQHF

len: 16
j_gene: TRBJ2-1
v_gene: TRBV5-1
CDR3aa: CASSLVAGGPFNEQFF

len: 14
j_gene: TRBJ1-2
v_gene: TRBV6-5
CDR3aa: CASTMKTGDYGYTF